This passage covers 20 T cell receptor beta chains from one sample sequenced in a study of metastatic and nonmetastatic thyroid tumors. TCRdb re-called the PCR reads with MiXCR. The data show about 25,000 clones, around 20% seen once. Patients underwent thyroid surgery, and none had received any treatment before it. The specimen sequenced was blood. These receptor sequences come from a male donor with papillary thyroid cancer or a benign thyroid nodule (not recorded which). Some clones in this sample may be carry-over from other donors' samples.

This clone was observed at least ten times. The genes are TRBV28 and TRBJ2-7, with D maybe TRBD1 (5 bases). Germline-derived CDR1 and CDR2 are MDHEN and SYDVKM. The CDR3 is made up of 13 amino acids. V gave up 6 bases and J gave up 0 bases, with 9 bases separating them. CDR3 in amino acids: CASRPRVSYEQYF. The CDR3 DNA is TGTGCCAGCAGGCCCAGGGTCTCCTACGAGCAGTACTTC.

In this sample, this clone turned up many times. The V gene is TRBV29-1, the J gene TRBJ1-2; D gene uncertain. The V end lost 5 bases, the J end lost 4 bases, and 11 bases lay between the germline ends. The germline gives CDR1 SQVTM, CDR2 ANQGSEA. The CDR3 consists of 12 residues. The CDR3 loop reads CSVRGNSYGYTF. CDR3 in DNA: TGCAGCGTTCGAGGGAACAGCTATGGCTACACCTTC.

This clone was seen at least ten times. V and J are TRBV7-3 and TRBJ1-2; no clear D gene. CDR1 SGHTA and CDR2 FQGTGA come from the germline V gene. The CDR3 spans 14 residues. V was clipped by 0 bases and J by 8 bases, with 13 bases between them. CDR3 in amino acids: CASSLTPRLEGYTF. The DNA of the CDR3 is TGTGCCAGCAGCTTAACTCCCCGACTAGAGGGCTACACCTTC. Together with reference TRBV7-3 and TRBJ1-2, the CDR3 gives the full variable domain: GAGVSQTPSNKVTEKGKYVELRCDPISGHTALYWYRQSLGQGPEFLIYFQGTGAADDSGLPNDRFFAVRPEGSVSTLKIQRTERGDSAVYLCASSLTPRLEGYTFGSGTRLTVV.

The rearrangement uses TRBV19 and TRBJ2-1, with TRBD1 identical over 7 bases. The CDR3 loop spans 16 amino acids. The germline gives CDR1 LNHDA, CDR2 SQIVND (reference sequence). Unmatched junction bases numbered 17, after V lost 9 bases and J lost 6 bases. The CDR3 region is CARIIPPGQIPNEQFF. CDR3 in DNA: TGTGCCAGGATTATCCCACCGGGACAGATCCCCAATGAGCAGTTCTTC.

This clone is termed medium-sized (0.01 to 0.1%). The V gene is TRBV4-1, the J gene TRBJ1-2; tentative D call: TRBD1 (5 bases). The CDR3 runs to 15 residues. Germline V gives CDR1 MGHRA, CDR2 YSYEKL. V gave up 4 bases and J gave up 3 bases, with 15 bases separating them. CDR3 protein: CASSPLARGDYGYTF. CDR3 nucleotides: TGCGCCAGCAGCCCCCTGGCTAGGGGAGACTATGGCTACACCTTC.

This chain links TRBV6-1 with TRBJ1-2; weak D call: TRBD1 (6 bases). Germline values: CDR1 MNHNS, CDR2 SASEGT. The CDR3 contains 12 residues. Trimming shortened V by 8 bases and J by 2 bases, and 9 bases separated the two germline ends. The CDR3 loop is CASSTGNYGYTF. DNA of the CDR3: TGTGCCAGCTCCACAGGGAACTATGGCTACACCTTC.

This clone came up many times. A much more abundant neighbour one base away suggests this may be a read error. The chain combines TRBV28 with TRBJ1-5, with a possible D match to TRBD1 (5 bases). V lost 9 bases to trimming and J lost 9 bases, with 24 bases between them. In germline, CDR1 is MDHEN, CDR2 SYDVKM. The CDR3 loop spans 15 amino acids. DNA of the CDR3: TGTGCCAGTACGAACAGCCCTCGGGGGAATATGCCCCAGCATTTT. This encodes CASTNSPRGNMPQHF.

With regard to this clone: Compared with germline, one end of the junction differs, possibly owing to a read error. The V and J genes are TRBV6-1 and TRBJ1-2; 8 bases map to TRBD1. CDR1 is MNHNS and CDR2 is SASEGT in the germline V gene. The CDR3 totals 14 residues. The CDR3 nucleotides are TGTGCCACCAATGAAGCCGGGACAGGCTATCGCGACACATTC. It yields the protein CATNEAGTGYRDTF.

This clone was counted at least ten times. CDR3 sequence (DNA): TGTGCCAGCAGCTCCGCTAGGGGCTCAGATACGCAGTATTTT. Protein: CASSSARGSDTQYF. The V call is TRBV7-2, the J call TRBJ2-3; D might be TRBD1 (5 bases). The CDR3 has 14 residues. The germline V gene has CDR1 SGHTA and CDR2 FQGNSA. V shed 4 bases and J shed 4 bases, with 12 bases lying between them.

This clone was seen at least ten times. The chain recombines TRBV6-1 with TRBJ2-1; 10 bases are a match to TRBD2. The V segment lost 4 bases and the J segment 6 bases; nucleotides outside the gene matches: 12. Germline CDR1 and CDR2: MNHNS and SASEGT. The CDR3 covers 17 residues. CDR3 residues: CASSVVSSGSKGNEQFF. Here the CDR3 DNA reads TGTGCCAGCAGTGTCGTATCTAGCGGGAGTAAAGGCAATGAGCAGTTCTTC.

At least ten counts were recorded for this clone. This sequence joins TRBV2 and TRBJ2-7; D ambiguous. The CDR3 covers 11 residues. The V and J ends lost 6 bases and 2 bases respectively, with 5 bases between them. Germline CDR1 reads SNHLY; CDR2 reads FYNNEI. This CDR3 is CASSSTYEQYF. The CDR3 DNA reads TGTGCCAGCAGCAGCACCTACGAGCAGTACTTC.

This clone was counted many times. A much bigger clone sits one base away, suggesting this may be a read error. The chain carries TRBV6-1 and TRBJ2-2; 9 nucleotides agree with TRBD1. The CDR3 is made up of 16 amino acids. The V gene's germline CDR1 is MNHNS and CDR2 SASEGT. The CDR3 region is CASSIRDRVYTRELFF. The CDR3 DNA sequence: TGTGCCAGCAGTATCCGGGACAGGGTCTACACCAGGGAGCTGTTTTTT.

Concerning this clone itself: The germline gene is not matched at one end of the junction; a read error may be the cause. V gene TRBV28 combines with J gene TRBJ1-4, with 7 bases that match TRBD1. CDR1 is MDHEN and CDR2 is SYDVKM in the germline V gene. This CDR3 is built from 17 residues. The CDR3 reads CDSLPRTGTSLNEKLFF. DNA of the CDR3: TGTGACAGCTTACCGAGGACAGGAACCTCCCTTAATGAAAAACTTTTTTTT.

Only a few counts were recorded for this clone. The sample has other DNA sequences that encode this CDR3 too. This chain joins TRBV11-1 and TRBJ2-1; the D is unclear. The germline V gene has CDR1 SGHAT and CDR2 FQDESV (reference sequence). The CDR3 is 16 residues long. V was pared by 2 bases and J by 0 bases, with 11 bases between. CDR3 bases: TGTGCCAGCAGCTTAAGTCTGGCAGGCTCCTACAATGAGCAGTTCTTC. Translated, it gives CASSLSLAGSYNEQFF.

Ten or more counts support this clone. The chain carries TRBV12-3 or TRBV12-4 and TRBJ1-2; D is possibly TRBD1 (5 bases). V gave up 2 bases and J gave up 1 base, with 14 bases separating them. The CDR3 has 16 amino acids. CDR3 coding DNA: TGTGCCAGCAGTTTAACCTCGGTCAGGGATAACTATGGCTACACCTTC. Translating it yields CASSLTSVRDNYGYTF.

This clone was seen at least ten times. The chain has TRBV13 and TRBJ1-1, with 11 bases identical to TRBD1. With 8 bases clipped from V and 5 bases from J, the junction kept 10 bases outside the gene matches. CDR1 and CDR2 (germline): PRHDT, FYEKMQ (reference sequence). This CDR3 contains 15 residues. The CDR3 here is CASEKPRDRGTEAFF. The CDR3 nucleotides are TGTGCCAGCGAAAAACCCCGGGACAGGGGGACTGAAGCTTTCTTT.

This clone was seen many times. V gene TRBV30 combines with J gene TRBJ2-7; unclear D gene. The CDR3 has 15 residues. From germline, CDR1 is GTSNPN and CDR2 SVGIG (reference sequence). V was cut by 1 base and J by 3 bases, with 16 bases left in between. CDR3 in DNA: TGTGCCTGGAGTGCTTTGTTGGGTGGGATCTACGAGCAGTACTTC. This gives the protein CAWSALLGGIYEQYF. The whole variable domain, remainder taken from reference TRBV30 and TRBJ2-7, is SQTIHQWPATLVQPVGSPLSLECTVEGTSNPNLYWYRQAAGRGLQLLFYSVGIGQISSEVPQNLSASRPQDRQFILSSKKLLLSDSGFYLCAWSALLGGIYEQYFGPGTRLTVT.

This clone was observed many times. The CDR3 DNA sequence: TGTGCCACCCGCGGGGGCACAGATACGCAGTATTTT. Encoded protein: CATRGGTDTQYF. The chain has TRBV2 and TRBJ2-3, with D possibly matching TRBD2 (6 bases). Per germline, CDR1 SNHLY and CDR2 FYNNEI. The V gene lost 10 bases and the J gene lost 1 base, with 9 bases spanning the gap. The CDR3 is 12 amino acids.

This clone was observed many times. The V call is TRBV2, the J call TRBJ2-3; D might be TRBD2 (5 bases). The V gene lost 5 bases and the J gene lost 0 bases, with 9 bases spanning the gap. In germline, CDR1 is SNHLY, CDR2 FYNNEI. The CDR3 is 14 amino acids. CDR3 DNA: TGTGCCAGCAGTCAGGACTCCAGCACAGATACGCAGTATTTT. Amino acids: CASSQDSSTDTQYF.

This chain links TRBV6-5 with TRBJ2-5; 7 bases are a match to TRBD1. The junction had 2 bases not matched to a gene; V was cut back by 5 bases and J by 2 bases. Germline V gene lookup returns CDR1 MNHEY and CDR2 SVGAGI. The CDR3 length is 13 residues. The CDR3, as DNA: TGTGCCAGCAGTATACAGGGGCAAGAGACCCAGTACTTC. It yields the protein CASSIQGQETQYF.